The 32 T cell receptor beta chains in this list originate from one sample, sequenced in a study of cytomegalovirus exposure and HLA in healthy donors. The PCR had 60 Vbeta and 13 Jbeta primers. Produced via immunoSEQ multiplex PCR; TCRdb's table is partial and in-frame only. The repertoire includes about 160,000 clones, about 75% of them detected once, and 2% to 2.5% sits in the top ten. The sample taken for sequencing was PBMCs. Receptors were obtained from a female donor in good health and CMV-seronegative.

V usage is TRBV5-1 and J usage is TRBJ1-1; weak D call: TRBD1 (5 bases). The ends were cut back, 4 bases at V and 3 bases at J, with 16 bases in the middle. In germline, CDR1 is SGHRS, CDR2 YFSETQ. The CDR3 is made up of 15 amino acids. The CDR3 sequence is CASSRSPGGDTEAFF. CDR3 sequence (DNA): TGCGCCAGCAGCCGGAGCCCGGGGGGGGACACTGAAGCTTTCTTT.

The table lists this clone with a few counts. CDR3 bases: TGTGCCAGTAACCGCAAACAGGGGGCGCGAGGCTACACCTTC. Residues: CASNRKQGARGYTF. The chain employs TRBV19 and TRBJ1-2, with 9 bases identical to TRBD1. V was pared by 7 bases and J by 8 bases, with 11 bases of the junction left unmatched. The CDR3 runs 14 residues. Germline V lookup: CDR1 LNHDA, CDR2 SQIVND (reference sequence).

The chain couples TRBV5-4 to TRBJ1-6; 10 bases map to TRBD1. Per germline, CDR1 SGHNT and CDR2 YYREEE (reference sequence). The CDR3 is 16 amino acids. The ends lost 0 bases at V and 6 bases at J; junction bases unmatched: 3. CDR3 nucleotides: TGTGCCAGCAGCTTGGGCGGGGACAGGGGTAATTCACCCCTCCACTTT. It is translated as CASSLGGDRGNSPLHF.

The CDR3 sequence is CASSLEAQGATEAFF. The CDR3 nucleotides are TGTGCCAGCAGCTTAGAAGCGCAGGGGGCGACTGAAGCTTTCTTT. The rearrangement links TRBV7-2 to TRBJ1-1, with TRBD1 identical over 8 bases. The ends lost 1 base at V and 5 bases at J; junction bases unmatched: 6. Germline CDR1 is SGHTA and CDR2 is FQGNSA. The CDR3 totals 15 residues.

The gene calls are TRBV27 and TRBJ2-7, with 7 bases lining up with TRBD2. The CDR3 runs to 15 residues. Germline V gene sequence: CDR1 MNHEY, CDR2 SMNVEV (reference sequence). V gave up 6 bases and J gave up 3 bases; unmatched junction bases: 11. CDR3 sequence: CASSISGASIYEQYF. The CDR3 coding sequence is TGTGCCAGCAGCATAAGCGGGGCATCCATCTACGAGCAGTACTTC.

This chain links TRBV5-1 with TRBJ2-7; D may be TRBD2 (6 bases). Per germline, CDR1 SGHRS and CDR2 YFSETQ. V lost 5 bases to trimming and J lost 5 bases, with 14 bases between them. The CDR3 runs to 13 residues. The CDR3 coding sequence is TGCGCCAGCAGTGCGGGGCTAACTAACGAGCAGTACTTC. This gives the protein CASSAGLTNEQYF.

The chain carries TRBV9 and TRBJ2-5, with 12 bases identical to TRBD2. The CDR3 is 18 amino acids. CDR1 and CDR2 from the germline V gene are SGDLS and YYNGEE. Trimming removed 0 bases from V and 1 base from J; junction bases left unmatched: 7. The CDR3 reads CASSVGRLAGGSQETQYF. The CDR3 DNA reads as TGTGCCAGCAGCGTAGGAAGGCTAGCGGGGGGGAGCCAAGAGACCCAGTACTTC.

The J gene is TRBJ2-7, the V gene TRBV11-2; tentatively, D is TRBD1 (5 bases). CDR1 SGHAT and CDR2 FQNNGV come from the germline V gene. The CDR3 spans 16 residues. The V end was cut by 5 bases, the J end by 2 bases, with 19 bases between. The CDR3 region has the DNA TGTGCCAGCAGCCGCTTGACCCGTCAGGGTCCCTACGAGCAGTACTTC. Translation gives CASSRLTRQGPYEQYF.

This chain's CDR3 is CASSFRRTGTGNQPQHF. CDR3 nucleotide sequence: TGTGCCAGCAGCTTTAGACGGACAGGGACCGGCAATCAGCCCCAGCATTTT. The gene calls are TRBV5-5 and TRBJ1-5; 8 nucleotides agree with TRBD1. This CDR3 has 17 amino acids. Germline CDR1 is SGHKS and CDR2 is YYEKEE (reference sequence). With V trimmed by 2 bases and J by 2 bases, 9 bases remained unmatched.

This chain uses TRBV6-1 with TRBJ1-3, with TRBD1 matching over 7 bases. The CDR3 contains 15 residues. Germline V gene sequence: CDR1 MNHNS, CDR2 SASEGT. V dropped 4 bases and J dropped 4; count of bases not matched to a gene: 7. The CDR3 DNA reads as TGTGCCAGCAGTGTCCCGACAGGGCCCGGAAACACCATATATTTT. This sequence encodes CASSVPTGPGNTIYF.

The chain is built from TRBV7-6 and TRBJ2-1; 9 nucleotides align to TRBD2. Losses at the gene ends were 6 bases for V and 2 bases for J; bases not matched to a gene: 14. Germline CDR1 and CDR2: SGHVS and FNYEAQ. CDR3 length: 18 residues. The CDR3 DNA is TGTGCCAGCAGTTCGGGGGACAGAGCGGGAGGTCCCTACAATGAGCAGTTCTTC. It yields the protein CASSSGDRAGGPYNEQFF. The full variable domain, in which reference TRBV7-6 and TRBJ2-1 provide the parts outside the CDR3, is GAGVSQSPRYKVTKRGQDVALRCDPISGHVSLYWYRQALGQGPEFLTYFNYEAQQDKSGLPNDRFSAERPEGSISTLTIQRTEQRDSAMYRCASSSGDRAGGPYNEQFFGPGTRLTVL.

V gene TRBV18 combines with J gene TRBJ2-7; the D is unclear. V lost 2 bases and J lost 1, with 15 bases in between. This CDR3 has 16 amino acids. Germline V gene data show CDR1 as KGHSH and CDR2 as LQKENI. The CDR3 bases are TGTGCCAGCTCACCAAACTCCGAATCCCCATCCTACGAGCAGTACTTC. Amino acids: CASSPNSESPSYEQYF.

The chain employs TRBV5-1 and TRBJ2-1; maybe TRBD2 (6 bases). V was clipped by 0 bases and J by 6 bases, with 16 bases between them. The CDR3 length is 16 residues. The germline V gene encodes CDR1 SGHRS and CDR2 YFSETQ. DNA of the CDR3: TGCGCCAGCAGCTTGGTTGGGGGGACCCATATCAATGAGCAGTTCTTC. The encoded protein is CASSLVGGTHINEQFF. The full variable domain, with the rest looked up from reference TRBV5-1 and TRBJ2-1, is KAGVTQTPRYLIKTRGQQVTLSCSPISGHRSVSWYQQTPGQGLQFLFEYFSETQRNKGNFPGRFSGRQFSNSRSEMNVSTLELGDSALYLCASSLVGGTHINEQFFGPGTRLTVL.

V and J are TRBV21-1 and TRBJ2-1; the D call of TRBD1 is as the table states it, not checked on the DNA. TRBV21-1 is shown as a pseudogene. The CDR3 runs 16 residues. CDR3 DNA sequence: TGTGCCAGCAGCGGGGGACACCAGAGCTCCTACAATGAGCAGTTCTTC. This codes for CASSGGHQSSYNEQFF.

Only one count was recorded for this clone. J is TRBJ1-2 and V is TRBV4-1; 7 bases align to TRBD1. Germline V CDR1 and CDR2: MGHRA, YSYEKL. V lost 1 base to trimming and J lost 2 bases; unmatched junction nucleotides: 4. CDR3 length: 15 amino acids. The CDR3 nucleotides are TGCGCCAGCAGCCAAGTAAGGGGGCGGAACTATGGCTACACCTTC. This codes for CASSQVRGRNYGYTF.

V gene TRBV7-2 combines with J gene TRBJ2-4; no clear D gene. Trimming cost V 0 bases and J 0 bases, with 3 bases left between them. There are 14 residues in the CDR3. Germline V gene lookup returns CDR1 SGHTA and CDR2 FQGNSA. CDR3 sequence: CASSLARAKNIQYF. The CDR3 DNA is TGTGCCAGCAGCTTAGCCCGAGCCAAAAACATTCAGTACTTC.

The rearrangement uses TRBV5-1 and TRBJ1-5; 7 bases are a match to TRBD1. Germline trimming cut 2 bases from V and 3 bases from J; bases unmatched to any gene: 5. The CDR3 length is 15 residues. In germline, CDR1 is SGHRS, CDR2 YFSETQ. The CDR3 region has the DNA TGCGCCAGCAGCTTATCTACAGGGGACAATCAGCCCCAGCATTTT. Its protein is CASSLSTGDNQPQHF.

The CDR3 reads CASQTGGLMYNEQFF. CDR3 DNA sequence: TGTGCCAGCCAAACGGGGGGCCTAATGTACAATGAGCAGTTCTTC. The V gene is TRBV7-2, the J gene TRBJ2-1; TRBD2 might be the D (7 bases). Germline V gene data show CDR1 as SGHTA and CDR2 as FQGNSA. V dropped 8 bases and J dropped 4 bases, with 18 bases sitting between them. CDR3 length: 15 amino acids.

The rearrangement uses TRBV11-1 and TRBJ1-2; D is ambiguous. CDR1 and CDR2 from the germline V gene are SGHAT and FQDESV (reference sequence). The CDR3 is 14 amino acids. V was pared by 3 bases and J by 1 base, with 9 bases between. The CDR3 loop reads CASSLPGDNYGYTF. CDR3 sequence (DNA): TGTGCCAGCAGCTTGCCAGGTGATAACTATGGCTACACCTTC.

The V and J genes are TRBV27 and TRBJ1-2; 7 bases agree with TRBD1. The CDR3 contains 16 residues. With 6 bases clipped from V and 0 bases from J, the junction kept 10 bases outside the gene matches. The germline gives CDR1 MNHEY, CDR2 SMNVEV (reference sequence). The CDR3 sequence: CASSSIGGQANYGYTF. For the CDR3, the DNA is TGTGCCAGCAGCTCCATTGGAGGACAGGCTAACTATGGCTACACCTTC.

V and J are TRBV4-2 and TRBJ1-1; D call uncertain. CDR3 size: 13 residues. Trimming shortened V by 0 bases and J by 3 bases, and 5 bases separated the two germline ends. From germline, CDR1 is LGHNA and CDR2 YNFKEQ. CDR3: CASSQESDTEAFF. In nucleotides, the CDR3 is TGTGCCAGCAGCCAAGAGAGCGACACTGAAGCTTTCTTT.

The chain is built from TRBV7-9 and TRBJ1-1; D might be TRBD1 (6 bases). This CDR3 spans 17 amino acids. V was trimmed by 1 base and J by 1 base, leaving 16 bases between them. Germline V CDR1 and CDR2: SEHNR, FQNEAQ (reference sequence). The CDR3, as DNA: TGTGCCAGCAGCTTAGACTTGAGGGAAGGGGGGAACACTGAAGCTTTCTTT. Its protein product is CASSLDLREGGNTEAFF.

The CDR3 sequence is CASSPWTGLGNEQFF. CDR3 DNA sequence: TGTGCCAGTAGTCCTTGGACAGGGCTAGGGAATGAGCAGTTCTTC. The genes are TRBV19 and TRBJ2-1, with 8 bases matching TRBD1. CDR3 size: 15 residues. The germline V gene has CDR1 LNHDA and CDR2 SQIVND (reference sequence). The J segment lost 7 bases and the V segment lost 5 bases, leaving 10 bases of the junction unmatched. Complete variable domain (other parts from reference TRBV19 and TRBJ2-1): DGGITQSPKYLFRKEGQNVTLSCEQNLNHDAMYWYRQDPGQGLRLIYYSQIVNDFQKGDIAEGYSVSREKKESFPLTVTSAQKNPTAFYLCASSPWTGLGNEQFFGPGTRLTVL.

The count of this clone is one. The chain recombines TRBV19 with TRBJ1-2; D not certain. The V and J ends lost 9 bases and 2 bases respectively, with 19 bases between them. Per the germline V gene, CDR1 is LNHDA and CDR2 is SQIVND (reference sequence). This CDR3 comprises 15 residues. The CDR3 region is CASRTVNGKNYGYTF. CDR3 sequence (DNA): TGTGCCAGCCGGACCGTAAACGGGAAGAACTATGGCTACACCTTC.

The chain uses TRBV19 and TRBJ1-1; the match to TRBD1 covers 7 bases. CDR3 length equals 16 residues. Germline CDR1 and CDR2: LNHDA and SQIVND (reference sequence). The J segment lost 4 bases and the V segment lost 5 bases, leaving 13 bases of the junction unmatched. DNA of the CDR3: TGTGCCAGTAGTGGACACAGGGGATCTCGGATCACTGAAGCTTTCTTT. Encoded protein: CASSGHRGSRITEAFF. The entire variable domain, with the rest obtained from reference TRBV19 and TRBJ1-1, is as follows: DGGITQSPKYLFRKEGQNVTLSCEQNLNHDAMYWYRQDPGQGLRLIYYSQIVNDFQKGDIAEGYSVSREKKESFPLTVTSAQKNPTAFYLCASSGHRGSRITEAFFGQGTRLTVV.

This clone was seen a handful of times. The genes are TRBV19 and TRBJ1-2; 7 nucleotides agree with TRBD1. CDR3 length: 16 amino acids. Germline V gene sequence: CDR1 LNHDA, CDR2 SQIVND (reference sequence). V trimming: 5 bases; J trimming: 4 bases; junction bases outside the gene matches: 13. The CDR3: CASSPGGDSSSYGYTF. Here the CDR3 DNA reads TGTGCCAGTAGTCCCGGCGGGGACAGCTCTTCCTATGGCTACACCTTC. Combining the CDR3 with reference TRBV19 and TRBJ1-2 gives the whole variable domain DGGITQSPKYLFRKEGQNVTLSCEQNLNHDAMYWYRQDPGQGLRLIYYSQIVNDFQKGDIAEGYSVSREKKESFPLTVTSAQKNPTAFYLCASSPGGDSSSYGYTFGSGTRLTVV.

The V gene is TRBV5-8, the J gene TRBJ1-2, with 12 bases lining up with TRBD1. Trimming removed 6 bases from V and 8 bases from J; junction bases left unmatched: 14. Germline CDR1 reads SGHTS; CDR2 reads YDEGEE. The CDR3 runs 16 residues. CDR3 region: CASNHEPGQGAGGYTF. The CDR3 bases are TGTGCCAGCAACCATGAACCGGGACAGGGGGCAGGCGGCTACACCTTC.

The rearrangement links TRBV9 to TRBJ1-6; weak D call: TRBD1 (5 bases). The CDR3 is made up of 18 amino acids. Trimming shortened V by 1 base and J by 9 bases, and 23 bases separated the two germline ends. The germline V gene encodes CDR1 SGDLS and CDR2 YYNGEE. CDR3 DNA sequence: TGTGCCAGCAGCGTATCATGGGTTCCCGGGACGGGGGGTTCACCCCTCCACTTT. It is translated as CASSVSWVPGTGGSPLHF. Combining the CDR3 with reference TRBV9 and TRBJ1-6 gives the whole variable domain DSGVTQTPKHLITATGQRVTLRCSPRSGDLSVYWYQQSLDQGLQFLIQYYNGEERAKGNILERFSAQQFPDLHSELNLSSLELGDSALYFCASSVSWVPGTGGSPLHFGNGTRLTVT.

This chain connects TRBV2 to TRBJ1-3; TRBD1 agrees at 7 bases. Germline V gene data show CDR1 as SNHLY and CDR2 as FYNNEI. The J segment lost 5 bases and the V segment lost 1 base, leaving 2 bases of the junction unmatched. The CDR3 is 14 residues long. The CDR3 DNA sequence: TGTGCCAGCAGTGAAGGCAGGGGGAGAAACACCATATATTTT. As protein: CASSEGRGRNTIYF.

This clone was picked up one time. The gene calls are TRBV6-1 and TRBJ2-3; possible D gene TRBD1, 6 bases. V gave up 10 bases and J gave up 1 base, with 15 bases separating them. Per the germline V gene, CDR1 is MNHNS and CDR2 is SASEGT. The CDR3 has 14 amino acids. The DNA for the CDR3 is TGTGCCACATCCTTGGGGGCGGGCACAGATACGCAGTATTTT. Residues: CATSLGAGTDTQYF.

V usage is TRBV5-1 and J usage is TRBJ2-1, with 7 bases that match TRBD2. J was trimmed by 7 bases and V by 0 bases; bases with no gene match: 10. The CDR3 has 16 amino acids. The germline gives CDR1 SGHRS, CDR2 YFSETQ. The CDR3 region has the DNA TGCGCCAGCAGCTTGGCCCAGGCTAGCGGAAGTAATGAGCAGTTCTTC. Translating it yields CASSLAQASGSNEQFF.

The V gene is TRBV5-5, the J gene TRBJ2-3; D might be TRBD1 (5 bases). V lost 1 base and J 4 bases, leaving 10 bases between the germline ends. Germline CDR1 reads SGHKS; CDR2 reads YYEKEE (reference sequence). This CDR3 spans 14 amino acids. The CDR3 bases are TGTGCCAGCAGCTTGCAACAGGCTTCAGATACGCAGTATTTT. Translating gives CASSLQQASDTQYF.